One sample yielded the 9 T cell receptor beta chains listed below, sequenced in a study of cytomegalovirus exposure and HLA in healthy donors. The study ran its PCR with 60 Vbeta and 13 Jbeta primers. Repertoires were generated with immunoSEQ multiplex PCR, while TCRdb's copy carries only in-frame clones and drops some. The data contain over 150,000 clones, approximately 67% of them singletons. The sample comprised PBMCs. Source of these receptors: a young woman in good health and CMV-seropositive.

About this clone: Additional DNA sequences in this sample encode the identical CDR3. The V and J genes are TRBV7-2 and TRBJ2-5; D possibly corresponds to TRBD2 (7 bases). Trimming took off 4 bases at V and 5 bases at J, with 14 bases between the two ends. CDR3 length: 14 residues. Germline values: CDR1 SGHTA, CDR2 FQGNSA. As DNA, the CDR3 is TGTGCCAGCAGCTCCCGGGGGGCCGGTGAGACCCAGTACTTC. Its protein is CASSSRGAGETQYF.

This clone has just a few counts. The chain carries TRBV27 and TRBJ2-7; possible D gene TRBD1, 5 bases. The V gene's germline CDR1 is MNHEY and CDR2 SMNVEV (reference sequence). Trimming pared 6 bases from V and 5 bases from J, leaving 23 bases between. The CDR3 spans 16 residues. CDR3 nucleotides: TGTGCCAGCAGCTCCTTTTCAGGGATGGGGAACCACGAGCAGTACTTC. Translating it yields CASSSFSGMGNHEQYF.

The J gene is TRBJ2-1, the V gene TRBV28; D is undetermined. Trimming took off 3 bases at V and 0 bases at J, with 6 bases between the two ends. The CDR3 runs 14 residues. Per germline, CDR1 MDHEN and CDR2 SYDVKM. The CDR3 spells CASSFSSSYNEQFF. CDR3 DNA: TGTGCCAGCAGTTTCTCGAGCTCCTACAATGAGCAGTTCTTC.

The V and J genes are TRBV6-6 and TRBJ2-7; a weak D match, TRBD1 (6 bases). V was trimmed by 2 bases and J by 3 bases, leaving 14 bases between them. This CDR3 has 15 residues. Germline lookup yields CDR1 MNHNY and CDR2 SVGAGI (reference sequence). The CDR3 here is CASSYAQGQIYEQYF. The DNA for the CDR3 is TGTGCCAGCAGTTACGCGCAGGGGCAAATCTACGAGCAGTACTTC.

The rearrangement links TRBV12-5 to TRBJ1-2; D is unclear. Trimming stripped 2 bases from V and 8 bases from J, with 15 bases between. The CDR3 runs to 14 residues. The germline CDR1 and CDR2 sequences are LGHNT and FRNRAP. CDR3 nucleotide sequence: TGTGCTAGTGGTTTGACTCTGGAGATTTACGGCTACACCTTC. Its translation: CASGLTLEIYGYTF.

The chain joins TRBV18 to TRBJ2-7, with D perhaps matching TRBD1 (5 bases). CDR3 length: 15 residues. The V end lost 5 bases, the J end lost 0 bases, and 14 bases lay between the germline ends. Germline-derived CDR1 and CDR2 are KGHSH and LQKENI. The CDR3 here is CASSTTGLFSYEQYF. The DNA of the CDR3 is TGTGCCAGCTCAACAACAGGTCTCTTCTCCTACGAGCAGTACTTC.

This clone was counted only a few times. The rearrangement uses TRBV6-1 and TRBJ2-7; 8 bases fit TRBD1. With 0 bases clipped from V and 2 bases from J, the junction kept 12 bases outside the gene matches. CDR1 MNHNS and CDR2 SASEGT come from the germline V gene. This CDR3 is built from 18 residues. This chain's CDR3 is CASSEARSTGTGPYEQYF. The DNA of the CDR3 is TGTGCCAGCAGTGAAGCGCGATCAACCGGGACAGGCCCCTACGAGCAGTACTTC.

This rearrangement joins TRBV28 to TRBJ2-5; 7 bases fit TRBD2. The CDR3 has 15 residues. The ends lost 5 bases at V and 0 bases at J; junction bases unmatched: 6. Per the germline V gene, CDR1 is MDHEN and CDR2 is SYDVKM. DNA of the CDR3: TGTGCCAGCAGTCCGAGCGGGGCGTACCAAGAGACCCAGTACTTC. As protein: CASSPSGAYQETQYF.

The chain recombines TRBV6-1 with TRBJ2-2, with 8 bases lining up with TRBD1. V gave up 10 bases and J gave up 4 bases; unmatched junction bases: 11. The length of the CDR3 is 15 residues. CDR1 is MNHNS and CDR2 is SASEGT in the germline V gene. CDR3 protein: CATTRLTGVTGELFF. The CDR3 DNA reads as TGTGCCACCACCAGGCTGACAGGGGTCACCGGGGAGCTGTTTTTT.